This T cell receptor (beta chain) originates from a study of cytomegalovirus exposure and HLA in healthy donors. Study-level points and caveats: In a later analysis, V- and J-gene trimming of beta chains associated with a DCLRE1C missense variant, replicated independently. It is likely that the observed cluster of highly shared sequence variants was a sequencing artifact.

As for this clone: The antigen remains undetermined.

Use of 60 Vbeta and 13 Jbeta primers characterized the PCR. Profiling relied on immunoSEQ multiplex PCR, and the TCRdb table lists in-frame clones only, not all of them. The sample includes 80,000 or so clones, over 65% seen only once; the top ten take less than 4.5%. With V trimmed by 3 bases and J by 3 bases, 7 bases remained unmatched. This CDR3 is 16 amino acids long. Germline V gives CDR1 SNHLY, CDR2 FYNNEI. Unrecorded immune exposure was likely among donors, who were nominally healthy when sampled. Sequences were obtained from PBMCs. The receptor was derived from a man aged 40-49 years in good health and CMV-seronegative. This chain uses TRBV2 with TRBJ2-1, with TRBD2 identical over 8 bases. The CDR3, as DNA: TGTGCCAGCAGTGACCCTCTAGCGGGTAACTACAATGAGCAGTTCTTC. Amino acid sequence: CASSDPLAGNYNEQFF.